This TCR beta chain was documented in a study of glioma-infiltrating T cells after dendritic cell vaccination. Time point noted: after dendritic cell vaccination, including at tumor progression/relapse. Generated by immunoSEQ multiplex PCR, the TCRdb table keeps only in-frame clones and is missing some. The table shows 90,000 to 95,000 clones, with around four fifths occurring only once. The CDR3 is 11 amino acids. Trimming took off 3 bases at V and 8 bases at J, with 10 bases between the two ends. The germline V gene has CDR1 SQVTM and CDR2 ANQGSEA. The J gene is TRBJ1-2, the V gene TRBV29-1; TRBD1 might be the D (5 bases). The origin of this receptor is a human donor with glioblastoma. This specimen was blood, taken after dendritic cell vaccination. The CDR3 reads CSVDRVAGYTF. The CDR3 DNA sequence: TGCAGCGTTGACAGGGTCGCAGGCTACACCTTC.